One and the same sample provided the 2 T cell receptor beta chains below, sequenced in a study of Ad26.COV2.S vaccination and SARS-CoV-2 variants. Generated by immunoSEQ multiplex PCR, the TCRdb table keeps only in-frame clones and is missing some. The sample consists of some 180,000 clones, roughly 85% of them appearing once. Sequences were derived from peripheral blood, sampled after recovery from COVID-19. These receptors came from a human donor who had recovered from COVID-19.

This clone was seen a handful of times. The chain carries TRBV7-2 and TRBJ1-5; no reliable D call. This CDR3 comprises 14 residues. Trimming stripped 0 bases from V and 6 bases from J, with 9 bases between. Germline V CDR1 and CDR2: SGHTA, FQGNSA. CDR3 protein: CASSLAGYGQPQHF. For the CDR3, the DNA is TGTGCCAGCAGCTTAGCCGGGTACGGTCAGCCCCAGCATTTT.

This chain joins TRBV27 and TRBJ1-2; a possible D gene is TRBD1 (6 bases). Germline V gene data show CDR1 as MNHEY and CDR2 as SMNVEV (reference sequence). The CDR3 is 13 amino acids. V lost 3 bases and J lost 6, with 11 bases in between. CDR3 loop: CASSFRGLNGYTF. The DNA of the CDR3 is TGTGCCAGCAGTTTCCGGGGGCTGAATGGCTACACCTTC.